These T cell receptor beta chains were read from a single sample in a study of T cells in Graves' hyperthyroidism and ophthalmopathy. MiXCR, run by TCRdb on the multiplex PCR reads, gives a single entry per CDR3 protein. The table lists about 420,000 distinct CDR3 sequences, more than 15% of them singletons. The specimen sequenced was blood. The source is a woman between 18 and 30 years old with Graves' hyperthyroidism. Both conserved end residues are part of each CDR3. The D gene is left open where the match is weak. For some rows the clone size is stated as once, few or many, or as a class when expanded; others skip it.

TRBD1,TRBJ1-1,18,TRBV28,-,TGTGCCAGCAGATCTAACCCGGGACAGCCACTCTGGAACACTGAAGCTTTCTTT,CASRSNPGQPLWNTEAFF
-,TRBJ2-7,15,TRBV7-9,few,TGTGCCAGCAGCTTAATGGGGGATGTAGGCTACGAGCAGTACTTC,CASSLMGDVGYEQYF
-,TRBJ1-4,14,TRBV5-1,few,TGCGCCAGCAGTAAGGAAATTACCAATGAAAAACTGTTTTTT,CASSKEITNEKLFF
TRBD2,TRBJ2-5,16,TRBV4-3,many,TGCGCCAGCAGCCAAGATCGGCTAGCGGGGTCAGAGACCCAGTACTTC,CASSQDRLAGSETQYF
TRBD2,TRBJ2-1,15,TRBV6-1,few,TGTGCCAGCAGTGAATTCGTGATAGCGGGCAATGAGCAGTTCTTC,CASSEFVIAGNEQFF
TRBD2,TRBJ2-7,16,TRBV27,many,TGTGCCAGCAGTTTGGCTGGACTAGCGGGAGACTACGAGCAGTACTTC,CASSLAGLAGDYEQYF
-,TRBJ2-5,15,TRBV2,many,TGTGCCAGCAGTGATGGGGTTTCGTACCAAGAGACCCAGTACTTC,CASSDGVSYQETQYF
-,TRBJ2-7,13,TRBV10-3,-,TGTGCCATCAGCTCCGACAGAACCTACGAGCAGTACTTC,CAISSDRTYEQYF
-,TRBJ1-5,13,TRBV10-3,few,TGTGCCATCAGTGAGTCGACGAATCAGCCCCAGCATTTT,CAISESTNQPQHF
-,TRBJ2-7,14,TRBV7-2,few,TGTGCCAGCAGCTTTCAGGGGGGCTCCTACGAGCAGTACTTC,CASSFQGGSYEQYF
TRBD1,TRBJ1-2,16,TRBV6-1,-,TGTGCCAGCAGTGACTGGACAGGGAAGGGTAACTATGGCTACACCTTC,CASSDWTGKGNYGYTF
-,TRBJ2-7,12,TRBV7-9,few,TGTGCCAGCAGCTGGGGGCTCTACGAGCAGTACTTC,CASSWGLYEQYF
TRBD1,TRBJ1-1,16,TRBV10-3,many,TGTGCCATCAGTGAGTTGGGACAGGGCTGGAACACTGAAGCTTTCTTT,CAISELGQGWNTEAFF
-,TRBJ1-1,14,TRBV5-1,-,TGCGCCAGCAGCTTGGGTTTTCAGAACACTGAAGCTTTCTTT,CASSLGFQNTEAFF
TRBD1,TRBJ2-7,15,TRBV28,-,TGTGCCAGCAGTGGCCCGGGACAGGGAACCCCCGAGCAGTACTTC,CASSGPGQGTPEQYF
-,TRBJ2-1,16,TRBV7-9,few,TGTGCCAGCAGCCCCCGGGACGGAGGCTCCTACAATGAGCAGTTCTTC,CASSPRDGGSYNEQFF
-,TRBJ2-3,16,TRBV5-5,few,TGTGCCAGCAGCTTTTCCGGGCGGACTCTCACAGATACGCAGTATTTT,CASSFSGRTLTDTQYF
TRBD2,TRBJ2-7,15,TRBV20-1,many,TGCAGTGCTAGAGGGGAGCGGGAGGGATCCTACGAGCAGTACTTC,CSARGEREGSYEQYF
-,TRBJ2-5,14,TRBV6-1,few,TGTGCCAGCAGTAATCTACGACTCGAAGGGACCCAGTACTTC,CASSNLRLEGTQYF
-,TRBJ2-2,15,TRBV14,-,TGTGCCAGCAAGCCTGATGGGGTCCACACCGGGGAGCTGTTTTTT,CASKPDGVHTGELFF
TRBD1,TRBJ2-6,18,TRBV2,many,TGTGCCAGCAGAGTACCGGGACAGGGAAGTTCTGGGGCCAACGTCCTGACTTTC,CASRVPGQGSSGANVLTF
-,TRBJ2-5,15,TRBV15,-,TGTGCCACCAGCAGAGATTCAGGGGGGTTGGAGACCCAGTACTTC,CATSRDSGGLETQYF
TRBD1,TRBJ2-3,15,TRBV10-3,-,TGTGCCATCAGTGACCCGGGACAGCCTTCAGATACGCAGTATTTT,CAISDPGQPSDTQYF
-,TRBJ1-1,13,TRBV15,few,TGTGCCACCAGCAGAGATTGGTCAGGGGAAGCTTTCTTT,CATSRDWSGEAFF
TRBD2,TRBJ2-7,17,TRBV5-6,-,TGTGCCAGCAGGGTGAGGCTAGCGGGAGGTTCCTCCTACGAGCAGTACTTC,CASRVRLAGGSSYEQYF
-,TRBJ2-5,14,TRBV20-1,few,TGCAGTGCTAGTGATGCTCGGGATTGGGAGACCCAGTACTTC,CSASDARDWETQYF
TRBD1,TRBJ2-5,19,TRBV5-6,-,TGTGCCAGCAGCAGATCTTCATCCCGGGACAGGGGGCCCCTAGGGACCCAGTACTTC,CASSRSSSRDRGPLGTQYF
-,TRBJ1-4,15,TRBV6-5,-,TGTGCCAGCAGTTTCGGGGGAGCAACTAATGAAAAACTGTTTTTT,CASSFGGATNEKLFF
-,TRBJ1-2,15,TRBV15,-,TGTGCCACCAGCAGAGGCGTGCAGTTTAACTATGGCTACACCTTC,CATSRGVQFNYGYTF
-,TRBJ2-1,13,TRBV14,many,TGTGCCAGCAGCCAAGTTCATGGGTATGAGCAGTTCTTC,CASSQVHGYEQFF
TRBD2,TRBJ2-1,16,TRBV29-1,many,TGCAGCGTTGGGCCCCCGGGACTAGCGGAATACAATGAGCAGTTCTTC,CSVGPPGLAEYNEQFF
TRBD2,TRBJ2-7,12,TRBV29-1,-,TGCAGCATCGGGACTAGCCCCTACGAGCAGTACTTC,CSIGTSPYEQYF
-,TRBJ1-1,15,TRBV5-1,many,TGCGCCAGCAGCTTGGGCCCTGTTGGGAACACTGAAGCTTTCTTT,CASSLGPVGNTEAFF
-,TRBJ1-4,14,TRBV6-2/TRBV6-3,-,TGTGCCAGCAGTTACTCTGGGTTCAATGAAAAACTGTTTTTT,CASSYSGFNEKLFF
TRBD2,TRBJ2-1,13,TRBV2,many,TGTGCAAGCCGGGGGGTCATTTACAATGAGCAGTTCTTC,CASRGVIYNEQFF
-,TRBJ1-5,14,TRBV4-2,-,TGTGCCAGCAGCCCCGAAGGGGGACTGCGGCCCCAGCATTTT,CASSPEGGLRPQHF